The T cell receptor beta chain described here comes from a study of identical twins. The CDR3 runs to 13 residues. V dropped 6 bases and J dropped 3; count of bases not matched to a gene: 3. Germline V CDR1 and CDR2: DFQATT, SNEGSKA (reference sequence). A template switching step contributed a universal primer site, while unique molecular identifiers were present in the cDNA. Each CDR3 protein gets one entry after TCRdb re-called the 5' RACE reads with MiXCR. The sample holds over 200,000 distinct CDR3 sequences, around 10% seen once. All of the donors were Caucasians in good health. This clonotype was picked up a small number of times. What it recognizes is unknown. Study findings and constraints: Without tracking the same donors, conclusions rested on cross-sectional statistical analysis. Out-of-frame alpha sequences common to twins exhibited an excess of low generation probability.

Input material: memory (CD45RO+) T cells sorted from blood. The TCR was taken from a woman between 18 and 29 years old in good health. The J gene is TRBJ2-5, the V gene TRBV20-1, with 11 nucleotides matching TRBD2. The CDR3 DNA reads as TGCAGTGCGGGTAGCGGGGGGGAAGAGACCCAGTACTTC. Its protein is CSAGSGGEETQYF.